This T cell receptor beta chain emerged from a study of glioma-infiltrating T cells after dendritic cell vaccination. As for the study in general: Autologous tumor lysate-pulsed dendritic cell vaccination was given between about 2003 and 2013. Three intradermal dendritic cell vaccine injections were given every two weeks.

V was clipped by 5 bases and J by 6 bases, with 19 bases between them. CDR1 is SEHNR, CDR2 FQNEAQ, per germline (reference sequence). The CDR3 is 15 amino acids. The primer mix had 60 V beta and 13 J beta primers. The assay was immunoSEQ multiplex PCR, and TCRdb's table has in-frame clones only and misses some. The sample has tens of thousands of clones, 81% seen once. The clonotype originates from a human donor with glioblastoma. Material: blood, obtained before dendritic cell vaccination. V and J are TRBV7-9 and TRBJ1-2; D possibly corresponds to TRBD1 (5 bases). The CDR3, as DNA: TGTGCCAGCAGCCTCGGGGGGGGAGGGCATGATGGCTACACCTTC. Protein sequence: CASSLGGGGHDGYTF.